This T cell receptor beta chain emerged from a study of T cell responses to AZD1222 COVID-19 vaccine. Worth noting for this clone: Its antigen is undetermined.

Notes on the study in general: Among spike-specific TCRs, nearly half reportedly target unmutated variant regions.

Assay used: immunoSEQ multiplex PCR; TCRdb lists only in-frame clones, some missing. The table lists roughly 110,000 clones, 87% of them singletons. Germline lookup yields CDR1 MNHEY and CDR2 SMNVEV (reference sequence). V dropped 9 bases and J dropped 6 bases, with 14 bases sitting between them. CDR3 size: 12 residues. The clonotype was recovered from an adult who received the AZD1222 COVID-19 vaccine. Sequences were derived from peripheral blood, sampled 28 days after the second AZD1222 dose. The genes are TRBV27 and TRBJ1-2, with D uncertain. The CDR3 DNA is TGTGCCAGTTATACTATGCGGGATGGCTACACCTTC. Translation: CASYTMRDGYTF.